The present TCR beta chain was sequenced within a study of blood T cells in healthy people across ages. Study-wide results and caveats: Older age coincided with a roughly linear decline in TCR beta diversity per million T cells.

The CDR3 extends over 14 amino acids. V lost 6 bases and J lost 5, with 14 bases in between. Germline lookup yields CDR1 SNHLY and CDR2 FYNNEI. Alongside a J-beta primer mix, a sample-barcoded 5' primer served in a second PCR lasting about 6 to 12 cycles. Sequencing recovered at least 3 million CDR3-containing paired-end reads from each sample. One entry per CDR3 protein results from TCRdb running MiXCR on the 5' RACE reads. The sample yields around 2 million distinct CDR3 sequences, roughly two fifths seen once. This clonotype has just a few counts. Its antigen is currently unknown. Researchers report isolating at least 6 million PBMCs per sample.

The sample taken for sequencing was blood. The V call is TRBV2, the J call TRBJ1-5, with a tentative D call TRBD1 (5 bases). This TCR derives from a human donor in good health. CDR3 in DNA: TGTGCCAGCAGCCCTGGGGGGGAGTATCAGCCCCAGCATTTT. As protein: CASSPGGEYQPQHF.